A single sample gave rise to the 3 T cell receptor beta chains below, sequenced in a study of control samples from healthy donors and cancer patients. The method was immunoSEQ multiplex PCR; TCRdb's version includes in-frame clones alone and lacks a portion of them. Seen here are under 150,000 clones, 85% to 95% observed once, and the top ten hold less than 3.5%. Specimen: blood. These receptors came from a man aged 25-45 years in good health.

This sequence joins TRBV2 and TRBJ2-2; possibly TRBD2 for D (5 bases). Trimming cost V 8 bases and J 0 bases, with 10 bases left between them. Germline CDR1 and CDR2: SNHLY and FYNNEI. CDR3 length equals 14 residues. In DNA form, the CDR3 reads TGTGCCAGCCAGGAGGATTCGAACACCGGGGAGCTGTTTTTT. Protein: CASQEDSNTGELFF.

The rearrangement links TRBV7-2 to TRBJ2-5, with D possibly being TRBD1 or TRBD2 (6 bases each). The V and J ends lost 6 bases and 4 bases respectively, with 12 bases between them. Looked up from germline, CDR1 is SGHTA and CDR2 is FQGNSA. The CDR3 totals 13 residues. This chain's CDR3 is CASSSPGAETQYF. Here the CDR3 DNA reads TGTGCCAGCAGTTCCCCGGGGGCAGAGACCCAGTACTTC.

CDR3 sequence: CATSDYVGEQFF. In nucleotides, the CDR3 is TGTGCCACCAGTGATTACGTGGGGGAGCAGTTCTTC. The chain recombines TRBV24-1 with TRBJ2-1, with D unresolved. The CDR3 has 12 residues. The ends were cut back, 2 bases at V and 10 bases at J, with 8 bases in the middle. From germline, CDR1 is KGHDR and CDR2 SFDVKD.